Listed below are T cell receptor beta chains from one sample, sequenced in a study of Ad26.COV2.S vaccination and SARS-CoV-2 variants. This table comes from immunoSEQ multiplex PCR, and its TCRdb copy is limited to in-frame clones, with some not included. The repertoire holds hundreds of thousands of clones, approximately 90% seen once, with about 6.4% in the top ten. The specimen comprised peripheral blood, sampled in a trial of Ad26.COV2.S vaccine versus placebo. These receptors all stem from a person between 18 and 59 years old who received the Ad26.COV2.S COVID-19 vaccine or a placebo. Each CDR3 is given with its conserved first and last residue. D genes are given only for firm matches. Rows give clone size only sometimes, using once, few, many, or a class for an expanded clone.

V: TRBV27
J: TRBJ1-1
D: .
size: .
DNA: TGTGCCAGCAGTCGTCGTCGCGGAGCTGAAGCTTTCTTT
CDR3: CASSRRRGAEAFF

V: TRBV7-9
J: TRBJ2-7
D: TRBD2
size: few
DNA: TGTGCCTCGACAGCGGGACCCTACGAGCAGTACTTC
CDR3: CASTAGPYEQYF

V: TRBV6-4
J: TRBJ2-2
D: .
size: large
DNA: TGTGCCAGCAGTGACAGGGACACCGGGGAGCTGTTTTTT
CDR3: CASSDRDTGELFF

V: TRBV29-1
J: TRBJ1-1
D: .
size: .
DNA: TGCAGCGTTGAAGCCCATTCAACGGGGCCGGGCCCGCGGGTCTCGGAAGCTTTCTTT
CDR3: CSVEAHSTGPGPRVSEAFF

V: TRBV24-1
J: TRBJ2-1
D: TRBD2
size: .
DNA: TGTGCCACCAGTGATGCGGCTAGCGGGAACAAAAGGGAGCAGTTCTTC
CDR3: CATSDAASGNKREQFF

V: TRBV19
J: TRBJ1-2
D: .
size: .
DNA: TGTGCCAGTAGGGCCACGGGGGCATTAACTGATGGCTACACCTTC
CDR3: CASRATGALTDGYTF

V: TRBV7-2
J: TRBJ2-7
D: .
size: .
DNA: TGTGCCAGCAGCTTAGTTTTGGGATTGGGACTCCGCTCCTACGAGCAGTACTTC
CDR3: CASSLVLGLGLRSYEQYF

V: TRBV25-1
J: TRBJ2-1
D: TRBD2
size: .
DNA: TGTGCCAGCCTAGCAGAACCCGGGACTAGCTTGGTCAATGAGCAGTTCTTC
CDR3: CASLAEPGTSLVNEQFF

V: TRBV28
J: TRBJ2-5
D: .
size: few
DNA: TGTGCCAGCAGTTTAAGCATCGCGACCCAGTACTTC
CDR3: CASSLSIATQYF

V: TRBV4-3
J: TRBJ2-3
D: .
size: few
DNA: TGCGCCAGCAGCCAACTAGATACGCAGTATTTT
CDR3: CASSQLDTQYF

V: TRBV5-6
J: TRBJ1-2
D: .
size: .
DNA: TGTGCCAGCAGCTTGGGGCCCATTAACTATGGCTACACCTTC
CDR3: CASSLGPINYGYTF

V: TRBV7-2
J: TRBJ1-5
D: TRBD1
size: .
DNA: TGTGCCAGCAGTCCAACAGGGGTCGGGCAGCCCCAGCATTTT
CDR3: CASSPTGVGQPQHF

V: TRBV9
J: TRBJ1-5
D: .
size: few
DNA: TGTGCCAGCAGCGAAGGGGGAGGCAATCAGCCCCAGCATTTT
CDR3: CASSEGGGNQPQHF

V: TRBV12-3/TRBV12-4
J: TRBJ2-1
D: TRBD2
size: few
DNA: TGTGCCACCGCAGCTTTACTAGCGGGGGAGCAGTTCTTC
CDR3: CATAALLAGEQFF

V: TRBV30
J: TRBJ2-5
D: .
size: .
DNA: TGTGCCTGGAGACCGGGGAGCTTGGAGACCCAGTACTTC
CDR3: CAWRPGSLETQYF

V: TRBV5-8
J: TRBJ2-3
D: .
size: few
DNA: TGTGCCAGCAGTCGGGACCGGAGGGGCACAGATACGCAGTATTTT
CDR3: CASSRDRRGTDTQYF

V: TRBV5-1
J: TRBJ2-7
D: .
size: .
DNA: TGCGCCAGCAGCTTTGGCGGACAGAGACCTTCATACGAGCAGTACTTC
CDR3: CASSFGGQRPSYEQYF

V: TRBV30
J: TRBJ2-1
D: .
size: .
DNA: TGTGCCTGGACCACGGGGCCCAATGAGCAGTTCTTC
CDR3: CAWTTGPNEQFF

V: TRBV7-9
J: TRBJ2-7
D: .
size: .
DNA: TGTGCCAGCGGGGGAAGGGGCTACGAGCAGTACTTC
CDR3: CASGGRGYEQYF

V: TRBV28
J: TRBJ2-3
D: TRBD2
size: .
DNA: TGTGCCAGCTTCGATGCTAGCGGGCCAGATACGCAGTATTTT
CDR3: CASFDASGPDTQYF

V: TRBV29-1
J: TRBJ2-7
D: .
size: .
DNA: TGCAGCGTTGAAGATCGCGCACAAGCCTACGAGCAGTACTTC
CDR3: CSVEDRAQAYEQYF

V: TRBV7-8
J: TRBJ1-5
D: TRBD1
size: once
DNA: TGTGCCACAGGGACAGACAATAGCAATCAGCCCCAGCATTTT
CDR3: CATGTDNSNQPQHF